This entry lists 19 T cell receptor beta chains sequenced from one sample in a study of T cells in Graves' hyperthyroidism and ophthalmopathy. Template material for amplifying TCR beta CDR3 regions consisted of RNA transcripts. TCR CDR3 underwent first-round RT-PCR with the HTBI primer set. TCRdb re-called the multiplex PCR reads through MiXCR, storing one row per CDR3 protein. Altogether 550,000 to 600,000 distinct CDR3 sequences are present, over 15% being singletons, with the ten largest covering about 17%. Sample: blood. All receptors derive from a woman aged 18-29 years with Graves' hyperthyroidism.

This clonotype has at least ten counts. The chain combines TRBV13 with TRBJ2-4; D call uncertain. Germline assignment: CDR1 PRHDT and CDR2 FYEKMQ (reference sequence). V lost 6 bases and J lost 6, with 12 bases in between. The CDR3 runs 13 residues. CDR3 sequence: CASRMQAGNIQYF. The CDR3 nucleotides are TGTGCCAGCAGAATGCAGGCCGGAAACATTCAGTACTTC. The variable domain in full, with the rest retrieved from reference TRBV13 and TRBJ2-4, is AAGVIQSPRHLIKEKRETATLKCYPIPRHDTVYWYQQGPGQDPQFLISFYEKMQSDKGSIPDRFSAQQFSDYHSELNMSSLELGDSALYFCASRMQAGNIQYFGAGTRLSVL.

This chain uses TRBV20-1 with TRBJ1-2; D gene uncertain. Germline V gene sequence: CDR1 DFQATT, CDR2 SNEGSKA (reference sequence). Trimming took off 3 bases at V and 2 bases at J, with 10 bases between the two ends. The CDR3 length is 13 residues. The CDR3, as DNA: TGCAGTGCTAGTATGGCCGCAAACTATGGCTACACCTTC. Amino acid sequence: CSASMAANYGYTF.

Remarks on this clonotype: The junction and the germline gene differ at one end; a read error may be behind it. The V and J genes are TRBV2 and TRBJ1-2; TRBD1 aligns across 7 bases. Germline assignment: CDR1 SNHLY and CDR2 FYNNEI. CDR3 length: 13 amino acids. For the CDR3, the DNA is TGTGCCAGCAGCGAAGGACAGGACTATGGCTACACCTTC. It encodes CASSEGQDYGYTF.

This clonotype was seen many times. The DNA for the CDR3 is TGTGCCAGCAGGCTGAGGACCTCTGACGGGAGTTCGCGAGATACGCAGTATTTT. This gives the protein CASRLRTSDGSSRDTQYF. This rearrangement joins TRBV28 to TRBJ2-3; possible D gene TRBD2, 6 bases. The CDR3 is made up of 18 amino acids. The germline V gene has CDR1 MDHEN and CDR2 SYDVKM. V dropped 6 bases and J dropped 5 bases, with 27 bases sitting between them.

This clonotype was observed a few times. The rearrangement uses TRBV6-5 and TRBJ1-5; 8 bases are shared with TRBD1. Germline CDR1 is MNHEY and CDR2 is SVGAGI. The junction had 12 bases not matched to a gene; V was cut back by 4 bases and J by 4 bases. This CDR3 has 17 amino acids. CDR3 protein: CASSSNFPTGENQPQHF. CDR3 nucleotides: TGTGCCAGCAGTTCCAACTTCCCGACAGGGGAAAATCAGCCCCAGCATTTT.

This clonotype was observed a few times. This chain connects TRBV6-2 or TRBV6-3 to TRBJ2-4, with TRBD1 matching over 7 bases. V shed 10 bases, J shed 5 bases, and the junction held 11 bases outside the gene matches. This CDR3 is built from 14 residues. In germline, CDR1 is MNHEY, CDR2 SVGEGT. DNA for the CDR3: TGTGCCACCCAGGGGGACGGGCTCGAAAACATTCAGTACTTC. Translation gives CATQGDGLENIQYF.

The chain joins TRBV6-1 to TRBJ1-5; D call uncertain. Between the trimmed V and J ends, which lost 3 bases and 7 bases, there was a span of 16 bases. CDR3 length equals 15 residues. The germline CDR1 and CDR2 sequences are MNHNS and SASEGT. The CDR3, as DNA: TGTGCCAGCAGTGAGCCCCCTCGTTCGGAGCAGCCCCAGCATTTT. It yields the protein CASSEPPRSEQPQHF.

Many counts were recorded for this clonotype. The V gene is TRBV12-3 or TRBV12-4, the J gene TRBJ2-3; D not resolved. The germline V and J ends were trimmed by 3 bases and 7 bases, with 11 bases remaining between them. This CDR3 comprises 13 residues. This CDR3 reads CASSFAGLNTQYF. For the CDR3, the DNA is TGTGCCAGCAGTTTCGCCGGGTTGAATACGCAGTATTTT.

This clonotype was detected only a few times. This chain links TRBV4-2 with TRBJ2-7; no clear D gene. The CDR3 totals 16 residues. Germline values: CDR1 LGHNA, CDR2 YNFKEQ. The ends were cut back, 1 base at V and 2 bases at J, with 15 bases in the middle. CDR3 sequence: CASSQGFPGPTYEQYF. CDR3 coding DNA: TGTGCCAGCAGCCAAGGGTTTCCGGGTCCAACCTACGAGCAGTACTTC.

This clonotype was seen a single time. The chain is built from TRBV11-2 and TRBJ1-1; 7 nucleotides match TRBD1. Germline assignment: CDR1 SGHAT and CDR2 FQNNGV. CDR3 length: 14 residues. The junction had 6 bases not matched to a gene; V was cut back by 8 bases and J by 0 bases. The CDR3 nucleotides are TGTGCCAGCGGCGACAGGGCCCTGAACACTGAAGCTTTCTTT. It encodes CASGDRALNTEAFF. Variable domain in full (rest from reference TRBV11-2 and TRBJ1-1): EAGVAQSPRYKIIEKRQSVAFWCNPISGHATLYWYQQILGQGPKLLIQFQNNGVVDDSQLPKDRFSAERLKGVDSTLKIQPAKLEDSAVYLCASGDRALNTEAFFGQGTRLTVV.

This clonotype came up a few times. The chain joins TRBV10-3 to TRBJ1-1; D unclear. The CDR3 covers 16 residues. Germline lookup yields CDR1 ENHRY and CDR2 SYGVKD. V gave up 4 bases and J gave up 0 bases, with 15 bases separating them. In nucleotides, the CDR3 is TGTGCCATCAGTGCCTCTAAAAGGACCGTGAACACTGAAGCTTTCTTT. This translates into CAISASKRTVNTEAFF.

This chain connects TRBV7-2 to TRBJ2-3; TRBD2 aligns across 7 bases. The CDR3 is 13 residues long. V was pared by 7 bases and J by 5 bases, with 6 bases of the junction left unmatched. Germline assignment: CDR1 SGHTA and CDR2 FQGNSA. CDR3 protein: CASTGLLRDTQYF. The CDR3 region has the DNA TGTGCCAGCACGGGACTACTACGAGATACGCAGTATTTT.

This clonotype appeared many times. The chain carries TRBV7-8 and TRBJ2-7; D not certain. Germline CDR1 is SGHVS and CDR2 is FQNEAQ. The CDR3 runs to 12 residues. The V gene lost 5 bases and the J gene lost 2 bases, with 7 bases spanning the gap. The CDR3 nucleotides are TGTGCCAGCAGCGGGCCTACCTACGAGCAGTACTTC. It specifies CASSGPTYEQYF.

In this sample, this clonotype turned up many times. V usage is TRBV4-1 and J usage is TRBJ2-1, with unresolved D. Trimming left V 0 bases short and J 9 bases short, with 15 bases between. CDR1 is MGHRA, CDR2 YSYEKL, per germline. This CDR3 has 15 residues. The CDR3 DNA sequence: TGCGCCAGCAGCCAAGACGGGCTACCCCCTAGTGAGCAGTTCTTC. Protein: CASSQDGLPPSEQFF.

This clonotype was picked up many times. DNA for the CDR3: TGCAGTGCTAGAGTGGGCGGGAAGGGAGATACGCAGTATTTT. It codes for CSARVGGKGDTQYF. V gene TRBV20-1 combines with J gene TRBJ2-3; perhaps TRBD2 as D (6 bases). Trimming pared 1 base from V and 5 bases from J, leaving 13 bases between. This CDR3 comprises 14 residues. Germline V gene data show CDR1 as DFQATT and CDR2 as SNEGSKA (reference sequence).

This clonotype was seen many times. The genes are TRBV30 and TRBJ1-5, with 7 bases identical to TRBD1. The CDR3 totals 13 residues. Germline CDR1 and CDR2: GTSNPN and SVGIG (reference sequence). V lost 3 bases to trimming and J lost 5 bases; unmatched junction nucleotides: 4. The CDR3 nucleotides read TGTGCCTGGAGCAAACAGGGGTATCAGCCCCAGCATTTT. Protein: CAWSKQGYQPQHF. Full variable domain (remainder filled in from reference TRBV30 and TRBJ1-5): SQTIHQWPATLVQPVGSPLSLECTVEGTSNPNLYWYRQAAGRGLQLLFYSVGIGQISSEVPQNLSASRPQDRQFILSSKKLLLSDSGFYLCAWSKQGYQPQHFGDGTRLSIL.

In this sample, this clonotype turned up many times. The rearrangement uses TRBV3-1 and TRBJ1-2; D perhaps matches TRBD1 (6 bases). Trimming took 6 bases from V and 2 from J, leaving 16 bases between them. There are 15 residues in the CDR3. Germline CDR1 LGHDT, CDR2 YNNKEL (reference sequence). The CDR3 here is CASRAGIGQNYGYTF. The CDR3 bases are TGTGCCAGCAGGGCCGGAATCGGACAGAACTATGGCTACACCTTC. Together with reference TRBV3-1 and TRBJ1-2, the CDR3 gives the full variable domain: DTAVSQTPKYLVTQMGNDKSIKCEQNLGHDTMYWYKQDSKKFLKIMFSYNNKELIINETVPNRFSPKSPDKAHLNLHINSLELGDSAVYFCASRAGIGQNYGYTFGSGTRLTVV.

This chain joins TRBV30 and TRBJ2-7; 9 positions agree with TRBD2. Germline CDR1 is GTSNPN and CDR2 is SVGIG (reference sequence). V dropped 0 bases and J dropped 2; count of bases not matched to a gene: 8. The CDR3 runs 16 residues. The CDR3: CAWSVRAGGVTYEQYF. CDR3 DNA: TGTGCCTGGAGTGTACGTGCGGGGGGGGTCACCTACGAGCAGTACTTC.

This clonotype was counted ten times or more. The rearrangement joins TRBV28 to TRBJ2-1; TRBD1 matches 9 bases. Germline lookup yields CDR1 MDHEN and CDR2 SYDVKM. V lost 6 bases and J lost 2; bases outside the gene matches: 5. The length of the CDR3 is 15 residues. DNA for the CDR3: TGTGCCAGCAGCCTCGACAGGGGGACCTACAATGAGCAGTTCTTC. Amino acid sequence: CASSLDRGTYNEQFF.